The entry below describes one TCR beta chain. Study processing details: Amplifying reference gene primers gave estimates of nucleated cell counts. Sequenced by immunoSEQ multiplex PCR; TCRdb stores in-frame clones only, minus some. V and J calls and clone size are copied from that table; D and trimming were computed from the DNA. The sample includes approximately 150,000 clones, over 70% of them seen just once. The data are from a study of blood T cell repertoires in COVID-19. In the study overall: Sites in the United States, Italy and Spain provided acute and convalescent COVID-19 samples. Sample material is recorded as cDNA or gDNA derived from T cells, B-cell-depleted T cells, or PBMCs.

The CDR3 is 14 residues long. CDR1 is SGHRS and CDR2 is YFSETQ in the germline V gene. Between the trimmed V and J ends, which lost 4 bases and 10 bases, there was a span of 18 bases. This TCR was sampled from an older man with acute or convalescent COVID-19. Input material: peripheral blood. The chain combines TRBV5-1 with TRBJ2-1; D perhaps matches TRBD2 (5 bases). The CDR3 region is CASSPPGAGLEQFF. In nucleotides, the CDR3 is TGCGCCAGCAGCCCCCCTGGCGCGGGCTTGGAGCAGTTCTTC. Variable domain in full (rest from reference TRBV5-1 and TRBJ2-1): KAGVTQTPRYLIKTRGQQVTLSCSPISGHRSVSWYQQTPGQGLQFLFEYFSETQRNKGNFPGRFSGRQFSNSRSEMNVSTLELGDSALYLCASSPPGAGLEQFFGPGTRLTVL.